A selection of T cell receptor beta chains follows, all from one sample in a study of CD8 T cells in ankylosing spondylitis. TCRdb ran MiXCR on the 5' RACE reads and lists one entry per CDR3 protein. The sample carries more than 150,000 distinct CDR3 sequences, roughly 20% recorded once. The source material was blood, either unsorted or a sorted T cell fraction (not recorded which). The receptors were gathered from a male donor under 30 with ankylosing spondylitis or in good health (not recorded which). The CDR3 runs from the conserved cysteine through the conserved F or W. Each record gives: V gene, J gene, CDR3 length, D gene, clone size, CDR3 DNA, CDR3 protein. The D gene is left open where the match is weak. Size tells how often a clone was seen (once, few, many) or the class of an expanded clone, and some rows leave it out.

V: TRBV5-1; J: TRBJ1-1; length: 13; D: NA; size: many; DNA: TGCGCCACCGGGAACAGGGAGAACACTGAAGCTTTCTTT; CDR3: CATGNRENTEAFF
V: TRBV3-1; J: TRBJ2-7; length: 14; D: NA; size: NA; DNA: TGTGCCAGCAGCCAAGAATGGATAGCCTACGAGCAGTACTTC; CDR3: CASSQEWIAYEQYF
V: TRBV5-1; J: TRBJ1-6; length: 18; D: NA; size: many; DNA: TGCGCCAGCAGCTCCCGCGGGACACCAAGCTCCTATAATTCACCCCTCCACTTT; CDR3: CASSSRGTPSSYNSPLHF
V: TRBV7-9; J: TRBJ1-4; length: 15; D: NA; size: few; DNA: TGTGCCAGCAGTAAGAGTCCCCCAAACCGGGAAAAACTGTTTTTT; CDR3: CASSKSPPNREKLFF
V: TRBV15; J: TRBJ2-7; length: 13; D: NA; size: many; DNA: TGTGCCACCAGCAGAGAGGACAGCTACGAGCAGTACTTC; CDR3: CATSREDSYEQYF
V: TRBV5-6; J: TRBJ2-3; length: 17; D: TRBD1; size: many; DNA: TGTGCCAGCACATTATCCCCCGGGACAGGGACCACAGATACGCAGTATTTT; CDR3: CASTLSPGTGTTDTQYF
V: TRBV7-9; J: TRBJ2-4; length: 14; D: TRBD2; size: many; DNA: TGTGCCAGCAGCCAAGGACTAGCGGGACTCCCAATATACTTC; CDR3: CASSQGLAGLPIYF
V: TRBV29-1; J: TRBJ2-7; length: 12; D: TRBD1; size: many; DNA: TGCAGCGTTGAAGAGGGGACAGGACTACAGTACTTC; CDR3: CSVEEGTGLQYF
V: TRBV29-1; J: TRBJ2-5; length: 12; D: NA; size: many; DNA: TGCAGCGTAGACGGGAATCAAGAGACCCAGTACTTC; CDR3: CSVDGNQETQYF
V: TRBV20-1; J: TRBJ2-5; length: 13; D: NA; size: NA; DNA: TGCAGTGCTAGAGATCCATGGGTGGAGACCCAGTACTTC; CDR3: CSARDPWVETQYF
V: TRBV10-2; J: TRBJ1-5; length: 17; D: NA; size: NA; DNA: TGCGCCAGCAGTGATGGCAGTACGAGAAGAGGCAATCAGCCCCAGCATTTT; CDR3: CASSDGSTRRGNQPQHF
V: TRBV12-5; J: TRBJ2-1; length: 13; D: NA; size: many; DNA: TGTGCTAGTGGTTTGGGGGGAATCAATGAGCAGTTCTTC; CDR3: CASGLGGINEQFF
V: TRBV11-2; J: TRBJ2-1; length: 15; D: NA; size: NA; DNA: TGTGCCAGCAGCTTAGATGGGTACACCTACAATGAGCAGTTCTTC; CDR3: CASSLDGYTYNEQFF
V: TRBV4-3; J: TRBJ2-3; length: 16; D: NA; size: many; DNA: TGCGCCAGCAGCCAAGATACGACCGAAAGCACAGATACGCAGTATTTT; CDR3: CASSQDTTESTDTQYF
V: TRBV29-1; J: TRBJ2-3; length: 13; D: NA; size: many; DNA: TGCAGCGTTGTGCGCGACCCCACAGATACGCAGTATTTT; CDR3: CSVVRDPTDTQYF
V: TRBV12-3/TRBV12-4; J: TRBJ2-1; length: 15; D: NA; size: many; DNA: TGTGCCAGCACCGGGTCGGCTTTCTCCTACAATGAGCAGTTCTTC; CDR3: CASTGSAFSYNEQFF
V: TRBV9; J: TRBJ2-5; length: 15; D: TRBD1; size: NA; DNA: TGTGCCAGCAGCAACGCAGGGGGATTGAAAGAGACCCAGTACTTC; CDR3: CASSNAGGLKETQYF